These 13 T cell receptor beta chains share one sample of origin, sequenced in a study of beta chain features in type 1 diabetes. Expressed TCRB transcripts were sequenced because the isolated RNA had all been reverse transcribed beforehand. Data came from immunoSEQ multiplex PCR; TCRdb stores just in-frame clones and leaves some out. This sample yields approximately 150,000 clones, of which roughly 9% are seen a single time; approximately 2.2% belongs to the top ten. The sequenced sample was central memory CD4+ T cells from blood. The receptors come from a woman younger than 30 in good health.

This clone was seen a few times. This rearrangement joins TRBV5-1 to TRBJ2-7, with D tentatively TRBD2 (6 bases). The germline CDR1 and CDR2 sequences are SGHRS and YFSETQ. The CDR3 is 14 amino acids. V lost 4 bases and J 0 bases, leaving 11 bases between the germline ends. The CDR3 loop reads CASSDAGGSYEQYF. The CDR3 nucleotides are TGCGCCAGCAGCGACGCCGGGGGCTCCTACGAGCAGTACTTC.

Only a few counts were recorded for this clone. The rearrangement links TRBV5-1 to TRBJ2-1; D is possibly TRBD2 (7 bases). CDR1 and CDR2 (germline): SGHRS, YFSETQ. The CDR3 runs to 15 residues. Trimming removed 7 bases from V and 0 bases from J, with 14 bases in between. The CDR3 sequence: CASGGAGSSYNEQFF. As DNA, the CDR3 is TGCGCCAGCGGGGGGGCGGGGAGCTCCTACAATGAGCAGTTCTTC.

This clone has a handful of counts. This chain uses TRBV6-5 with TRBJ2-1; D is ambiguous. The V and J ends lost 6 bases and 6 bases respectively, with 9 bases between them. CDR3 size: 12 residues. The germline V gene has CDR1 MNHEY and CDR2 SVGAGI. DNA for the CDR3: TGTGCCAGCAGGCTGAGGCTCAATGAGCAGTTCTTC. Translated, it gives CASRLRLNEQFF.

This chain joins TRBV7-9 and TRBJ2-5; perhaps TRBD2 as D (5 bases). V was pared by 3 bases and J by 2 bases, with 7 bases between. The CDR3 runs 13 residues. Germline CDR1 is SEHNR and CDR2 is FQNEAQ (reference sequence). The CDR3 DNA is TGTGCCAGCAGCTTGGAGGTTCAAGAGACCCAGTACTTC. Translating gives CASSLEVQETQYF. The full variable domain, in which reference TRBV7-9 and TRBJ2-5 provide the parts outside the CDR3, is DTGVSQNPRHKITKRGQNVTFRCDPISEHNRLYWYRQTLGQGPEFLTYFQNEAQLEKSRLLSDRFSAERPKGSFSTLEIQRTEQGDSAMYLCASSLEVQETQYFGPGTRLLVL.

The genes are TRBV6-5 and TRBJ2-3, with TRBD2 matching 8 bases. V shed 11 bases, J shed 2 bases, and the junction held 9 bases outside the gene matches. This CDR3 has 14 residues. Germline V gene data show CDR1 as MNHEY and CDR2 as SVGAGI. In nucleotides, the CDR3 is TGTGCCGCCCGCACTAGCGGTATCACAGATACGCAGTATTTT. Amino acids: CAARTSGITDTQYF.

Only a few counts were recorded for this clone. J is TRBJ2-5 and V is TRBV7-9, with TRBD2 matching over 10 bases. Germline CDR1 is SEHNR and CDR2 is FQNEAQ (reference sequence). V trimming: 4 bases; J trimming: 5 bases; junction bases outside the gene matches: 13. CDR3 size: 17 residues. In nucleotides, the CDR3 is TGTGCCAGCAGCTACCCGGCTAGCGGGGGACCCCGGGAGACCCAGTACTTC. Protein product: CASSYPASGGPRETQYF.

This clone has just a few counts. The chain couples TRBV6-6 to TRBJ2-1; 10 nucleotides match TRBD1. Per germline, CDR1 MNHNY and CDR2 SVGAGI (reference sequence). The trim removed 5 bases at V and 6 bases at J, leaving 7 bases unmatched. The CDR3 is 15 residues long. The DNA of the CDR3 is TGTGCCAGCAGTACTATGCGGACAGGGGGCAATGAGCAGTTCTTC. Its protein is CASSTMRTGGNEQFF.

The gene calls are TRBV19 and TRBJ2-1; TRBD2 aligns across 11 bases. The CDR3 loop spans 16 amino acids. Germline V CDR1 and CDR2: LNHDA, SQIVND (reference sequence). The V and J ends lost 3 bases and 6 bases, in that order; junction bases with no gene match: 7. In DNA, the CDR3 is TGTGCCAGTAGTATTTCCGGGACTAGCGGATCCAATGAGCAGTTCTTC. It encodes CASSISGTSGSNEQFF. Combining the CDR3 with reference TRBV19 and TRBJ2-1 gives the whole variable domain DGGITQSPKYLFRKEGQNVTLSCEQNLNHDAMYWYRQDPGQGLRLIYYSQIVNDFQKGDIAEGYSVSREKKESFPLTVTSAQKNPTAFYLCASSISGTSGSNEQFFGPGTRLTVL.

This chain joins TRBV7-2 and TRBJ2-6; a possible D gene is TRBD1 (6 bases). V was pared by 2 bases and J by 1 base, with 9 bases between. Germline values: CDR1 SGHTA, CDR2 FQGNSA. This CDR3 is 16 amino acids long. This chain's CDR3 is CASSLSTGSGANVLTF. The DNA of the CDR3 is TGTGCCAGCAGCTTAAGTACAGGGTCTGGGGCCAACGTCCTGACTTTC. The variable domain in full, with the rest retrieved from reference TRBV7-2 and TRBJ2-6, is GAGVSQSPSNKVTEKGKDVELRCDPISGHTALYWYRQSLGQGLEFLIYFQGNSAPDKSGLPSDRFSAERTGGSVSTLTIQRTQQEDSAVYLCASSLSTGSGANVLTFGAGSRLTVL.

This chain connects TRBV6-5 to TRBJ2-1; D perhaps matches TRBD2 (5 bases). CDR3 length equals 12 residues. Trimming removed 7 bases from V and 6 bases from J, with 10 bases in between. Germline V CDR1 and CDR2: MNHEY, SVGAGI. The CDR3 nucleotides read TGTGCCAGCAATCTAGCTGGCAATGAGCAGTTCTTC. Protein sequence: CASNLAGNEQFF.

This chain joins TRBV5-1 and TRBJ1-1; the D gene is possibly TRBD1 (6 bases). Germline CDR1 reads SGHRS; CDR2 reads YFSETQ. Trimming shortened V by 4 bases and J by 2 bases, and 9 bases separated the two germline ends. The CDR3 runs 13 residues. The CDR3 nucleotides read TGCGCCAGCAGCGTGGACAGTAACACTGAAGCTTTCTTT. The encoded protein is CASSVDSNTEAFF. Combining the CDR3 with reference TRBV5-1 and TRBJ1-1 gives the whole variable domain KAGVTQTPRYLIKTRGQQVTLSCSPISGHRSVSWYQQTPGQGLQFLFEYFSETQRNKGNFPGRFSGRQFSNSRSEMNVSTLELGDSALYLCASSVDSNTEAFFGQGTRLTVV.

The table lists this clone with a few counts. V gene TRBV5-1 combines with J gene TRBJ1-1; possibly TRBD1 for D (5 bases). Per germline, CDR1 SGHRS and CDR2 YFSETQ. This CDR3 comprises 14 residues. The V gene lost 0 bases and the J gene lost 5 bases, with 11 bases spanning the gap. CDR3 protein: CASSLGGGFTEAFF. The DNA of the CDR3 is TGCGCCAGCAGCTTGGGGGGGGGTTTTACTGAAGCTTTCTTT.

This clone was detected only a few times. CDR3 in amino acids: CASSLDRGRPHPTSGRASYNEQFF. Written as DNA, the CDR3 is TGTGCCAGCTCATTGGACAGGGGCCGACCCCATCCTACTAGCGGGAGGGCCTCCTACAATGAGCAGTTCTTC. This chain uses TRBV18 with TRBJ2-1; 13 bases fit TRBD2. V lost 5 bases, J lost 0 bases, and 25 bases stayed unmatched. Germline-derived CDR1 and CDR2 are KGHSH and LQKENI. This CDR3 has 24 residues.